The 14 T cell receptor beta chains listed next were all sequenced from one sample in a study of blood T cell repertoires in COVID-19. The data were produced by immunoSEQ multiplex PCR, yet TCRdb's version contains in-frame clones alone and is incomplete. This sample has roughly 69,000 clones, with almost 90% found just once. Sequencing was done on a sample of peripheral blood. The receptors here all came from a man aged 45-65 years with acute or convalescent COVID-19.

V is TRBV5-1 and J is TRBJ2-7, with D possibly matching TRBD1 (5 bases). CDR1 SGHRS and CDR2 YFSETQ come from the germline V gene. The ends were cut back, 4 bases at V and 4 bases at J, with 9 bases in the middle. The CDR3 is made up of 12 amino acids. The DNA of the CDR3 is TGCGCCAGCAGCGTGAACAGGTACGAGCAGTACTTC. It specifies CASSVNRYEQYF.

The V call is TRBV15, the J call TRBJ2-3, with 11 positions matching TRBD2. Germline V CDR1 and CDR2: LNHNV, YYDKDF (reference sequence). CDR3 length: 18 residues. After removal of 0 bases from V and 2 bases from J, the junction contained 7 bases not matched to a gene. CDR3 nucleotides: TGTGCCACCAGCAGAGAGGCTAGCGGGAGGTCTCTCACAGATACGCAGTATTTT. Amino acid sequence: CATSREASGRSLTDTQYF.

The CDR3 sequence is CAWRTEDTEAFF. DNA of the CDR3: TGTGCCTGGAGGACAGAGGACACTGAAGCTTTCTTT. The V gene is TRBV30, the J gene TRBJ1-1; the D gene is possibly TRBD1 (5 bases). CDR1 and CDR2 (germline): GTSNPN, SVGIG (reference sequence). V lost 3 bases and J 3 bases, leaving 8 bases between the germline ends. CDR3 size: 12 residues.

The chain is built from TRBV9 and TRBJ1-4; D perhaps matches TRBD1 (6 bases). V was clipped by 7 bases and J by 8 bases, with 12 bases between them. Germline V CDR1 and CDR2: SGDLS, YYNGEE. CDR3 length: 12 residues. CDR3 region: CASSKRGEKLFF. CDR3 bases: TGTGCCAGCTCTAAGAGGGGGGAAAAACTGTTTTTT.

This clone counts as medium-sized (0.01 to 0.1%). The V and J genes are TRBV9 and TRBJ1-4; maybe TRBD1 (5 bases). The V and J ends lost 4 bases and 0 bases respectively, with 16 bases between them. The germline CDR1 and CDR2 sequences are SGDLS and YYNGEE. This CDR3 has 17 amino acids. CDR3 amino acids: CASSLDGGAATNEKLFF. The CDR3 DNA sequence: TGTGCCAGCAGCCTGGACGGGGGAGCAGCAACTAATGAAAAACTGTTTTTT.

The gene calls are TRBV11-2 and TRBJ1-4; no reliable D call. Trimming left V 5 bases short and J 3 bases short, with 22 bases between. The germline CDR1 and CDR2 sequences are SGHAT and FQNNGV. The CDR3 contains 18 residues. The CDR3 DNA follows: TGTGCCAGCAGCCGTATAAATCACGACTCGGGGTCTAATGAAAAACTGTTTTTT. This sequence encodes CASSRINHDSGSNEKLFF.

This clone occurred once. The genes are TRBV5-1 and TRBJ2-7; TRBD2 agrees at 8 bases. Trimming at V came to 4 bases and at J to 5 bases, leaving 11 bases not matched to a gene. Per germline, CDR1 SGHRS and CDR2 YFSETQ. This CDR3 is 15 amino acids long. The CDR3 DNA is TGCGCCAGCAGCGGGGACGGGACTAGTAGGAACGAGCAGTACTTC. It codes for CASSGDGTSRNEQYF.

The chain recombines TRBV6-5 with TRBJ2-2, with D possibly matching TRBD2 (6 bases). The CDR3 consists of 13 residues. The germline V gene encodes CDR1 MNHEY and CDR2 SVGAGI. Trimming took 7 bases from V and 4 from J, leaving 10 bases between them. CDR3 region: CASIGRGTGELFF. The CDR3 coding sequence is TGTGCCAGCATAGGGCGGGGCACCGGGGAGCTGTTTTTT.

The genes are TRBV10-3 and TRBJ1-5; D may be TRBD1 (6 bases). This CDR3 comprises 19 residues. Deletions cut 4 bases from V and 0 bases from J, with 22 bases between. The germline V gene has CDR1 ENHRY and CDR2 SYGVKD. CDR3 in amino acids: CAISVISDSRDDSNQPQHF. The CDR3 DNA follows: TGTGCCATCAGTGTAATATCGGACAGCAGAGATGATAGCAATCAGCCCCAGCATTTT.

V is TRBV11-2 and J is TRBJ2-7; possibly TRBD1 for D (6 bases). Germline-derived CDR1 and CDR2 are SGHAT and FQNNGV. V was shortened by 3 bases and J by 6 bases, with 9 bases between the two germline ends. The CDR3 has 12 residues. The CDR3 DNA is TGTGCCAGCAGCTTGACGGACAGCGAGCAGTACTTC. Residues: CASSLTDSEQYF.

In this sample, this clone turned up once. The chain joins TRBV9 to TRBJ2-3; the D gene is possibly TRBD2 (5 bases). The CDR3 loop spans 12 amino acids. V dropped 4 bases and J dropped 6 bases, with 9 bases sitting between them. The V gene's germline CDR1 is SGDLS and CDR2 YYNGEE. The CDR3 loop is CASSQRGDTQYF. The CDR3 coding sequence is TGTGCCAGCAGCCAGAGAGGGGATACGCAGTATTTT.

This chain uses TRBV27 with TRBJ2-3; 8 nucleotides match TRBD1. The V gene end was trimmed by 5 bases and the J gene end by 4 bases; junction bases not matched to a gene: 11. This CDR3 is built from 16 residues. Germline CDR1 and CDR2: MNHEY and SMNVEV (reference sequence). The CDR3, as DNA: TGTGCCAGCAGTCCTCCGGACAGGGAAGGGGCAGATACGCAGTATTTT. It specifies CASSPPDREGADTQYF.

The chain is built from TRBV7-7 and TRBJ2-1, with 11 bases aligning to TRBD2. V dropped 2 bases and J dropped 10; count of bases not matched to a gene: 7. The CDR3 sequence is 15 residues long. Per germline, CDR1 SSHAT and CDR2 FNYEAQ (reference sequence). The CDR3 nucleotides are TGTGCCAGCAGCTTAATACTAGCGGGAGCGGAGGAGCAGTTCTTC. Its translation is CASSLILAGAEEQFF.

The J gene is TRBJ1-2, the V gene TRBV6-2 or TRBV6-3; TRBD1 matches at 7 bases. The CDR3 spans 14 residues. Trimming removed 5 bases from V and 6 bases from J; junction bases left unmatched: 9. CDR1 is MNHEY, CDR2 SVGEGT, per germline. The CDR3 spells CASSKTRTGDGYTF. The CDR3 bases are TGTGCCAGCAGTAAAACACGTACAGGGGATGGCTACACCTTC.